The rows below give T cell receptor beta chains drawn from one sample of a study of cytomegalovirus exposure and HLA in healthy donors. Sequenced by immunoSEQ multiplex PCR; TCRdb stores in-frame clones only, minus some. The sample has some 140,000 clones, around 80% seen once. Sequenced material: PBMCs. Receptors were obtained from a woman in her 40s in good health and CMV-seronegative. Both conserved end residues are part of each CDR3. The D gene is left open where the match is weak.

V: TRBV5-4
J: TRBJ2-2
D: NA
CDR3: CASSFGAQGNTGELFF

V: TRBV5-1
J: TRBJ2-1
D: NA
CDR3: CASSSYSTEQFF

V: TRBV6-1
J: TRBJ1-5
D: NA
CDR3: CASSVRGQQVPQHF

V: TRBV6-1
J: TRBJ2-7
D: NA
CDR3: CASRVQGGGYEQYF

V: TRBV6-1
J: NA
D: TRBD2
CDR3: CASTSGGGPSYEQYF

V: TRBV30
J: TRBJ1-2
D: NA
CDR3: CAWSAANYGYTF

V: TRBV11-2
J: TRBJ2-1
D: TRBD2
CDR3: CASSKPGLATNEQFF

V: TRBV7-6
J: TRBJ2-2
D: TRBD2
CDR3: CASSLIYGTSKAGELFF

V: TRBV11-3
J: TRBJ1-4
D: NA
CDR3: CASSLGAVNEKLFF

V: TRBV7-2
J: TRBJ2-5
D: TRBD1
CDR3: CASSSTGGSETQYF

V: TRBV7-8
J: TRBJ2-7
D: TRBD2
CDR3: CASSSGTSGVEGDEQYF

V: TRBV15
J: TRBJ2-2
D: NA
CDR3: CATSRDDGGKANTGELFF

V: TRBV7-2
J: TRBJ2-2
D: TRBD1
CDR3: CASSSRTGVNTGELFF

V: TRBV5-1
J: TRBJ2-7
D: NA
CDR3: CASSPEGGQKSYEQYF

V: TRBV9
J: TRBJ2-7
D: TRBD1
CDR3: CASSVGTGGSYEQYF

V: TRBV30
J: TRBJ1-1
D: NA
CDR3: CAWQGIDTEAFF

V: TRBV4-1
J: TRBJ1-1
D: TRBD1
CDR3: CASSQRQGSEAFF

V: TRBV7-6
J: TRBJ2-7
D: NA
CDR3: CASSLTVTGYEQYF

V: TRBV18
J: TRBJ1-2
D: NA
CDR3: CASSPPGYGYTF

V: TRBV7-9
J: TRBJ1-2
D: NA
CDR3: CASSLSGQDGYTF

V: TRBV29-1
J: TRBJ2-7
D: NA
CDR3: CSAETGADEQYF

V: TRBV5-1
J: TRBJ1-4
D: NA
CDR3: CASSPRINRVMPNEKLFF